The T cell receptor beta chain under discussion was sequenced for a study of blood T cell repertoires in COVID-19. Study overall: Sources were T cells, B-cell-depleted T cells, or PBMCs; the material itself was cDNA or gDNA.

In the original analysis: Estimation of nucleated cell counts relied on the amplification of reference gene primers. This table comes from immunoSEQ multiplex PCR, and its TCRdb copy is limited to in-frame clones, with some not included. Clone size and the V and J calls come from that table; the DNA yielded D and trimming. The repertoire consists of fewer than 300,000 clones, with approximately 90% occurring once and the leading ten covering approximately 9%. V lost 5 bases and J 0 bases, leaving 23 bases between the germline ends. Germline CDR1 is LNHDA and CDR2 is SQIVND (reference sequence). The CDR3 has 18 residues. Two consecutive negative NP/OP PCR tests, clearance, or resolved symptoms defined Cohort 3 recovery.

The rearrangement uses TRBV19 and TRBJ2-7, with D perhaps TRBD2 (5 bases). The receptor's source is a man between 40 and 49 years old who had recovered from COVID-19. The sequenced sample was PBMCs or T cells enriched from blood (not recorded which). CDR3 protein: CASSARHSRAESSYEQYF. The CDR3 nucleotides are TGTGCCAGTAGTGCCCGCCATTCGAGAGCGGAAAGCTCCTACGAGCAGTACTTC.